The text below deals with one TCR beta chain. The table lists this clone with a few counts. It has no known antigen specificity. No much larger clone is present one base from it, and per-base qualities are unavailable. Receptors were amplified or captured by the immunoSEQ multiplex PCR assay. As for the original processing: To diagnose cytomegalovirus status from the catalog of TCR beta chain sequences, a statistical classification framework was built. TCRdb carries this immuneACCESS record with in-frame sequences only. Its versions omit some clonotypes, under half of them owing to an unresolved V gene in the studies checked, with the rest unexplained. Clone size and V and J calls were adopted from that table, with D and trimming inferred from the DNA. This sample has 100,000 to 150,000 clones in its table, and 75% to 90% of those were observed once. 1.5% to 2.5% of the sample is taken by the ten largest.

The data stem from a study of cytomegalovirus exposure and HLA in healthy donors (dated by TCRdb to 2017 to 2019). Study-wide context: According to a later analysis, the roughly 120 validation repertoires were produced on the same platform as the roughly 600 repertoires of the first cohort. The study aimed to test whether signatures of past pathogen exposure could be identified by cataloging public T cell receptors. A separate validation cohort of roughly 120 different subjects was used in addition to the approximately 700-subject first cohort. To predict cytomegalovirus infection status, the study brought together high-throughput TCR immunosequencing, statistical association of individual TCRs with disease status, and machine learning.

Looking up the germline V gene yields CDR1 SGHAT and CDR2 FQNNGV. Counted from cysteine to phenylalanine, this CDR3 has 18 amino acids. Only CDR3 DNA is held: 54 bases, read in frame from base 1. Donors formed part of the validation cohort, which comprised 120 subjects and was distinct from the first cohort of 550 to 850 subjects. Broader findings and caveats from the paper: In vitro tests confirmed that a few of the cytomegalovirus-associated TCR beta chains recognize cytomegalovirus antigens. Most TCR sequences were observed very rarely across donors, whereas some public TCRs were present in many individuals. All 120 or so repertoires were used to score co-occurrence in the validation cohort in a later analysis, because that analysis had no HLA typing for the cohort. A later analysis found that TCRs clustered in the first cohort also tended to co-occur in the 120 or so validation repertoires, with 94% of cluster scores above 0. The study gave a list of 150 to 200 TCR beta chains associated with cytomegalovirus. It was suggested by the authors that the approach could potentially be generalized to other disease states and immunological phenotypes. The classifier was reported to diagnose cytomegalovirus status with high specificity and sensitivity in both the original cohort and the validation cohort.

The TCR was taken from a young woman in good health and CMV-seronegative. The chain couples TRBV11-2 to TRBJ2-7, with 11 bases matching TRBD2. The end of the DNA aligns better with TRBJ2-5, so the J call may be wrong. Sequenced material: PBMCs. The CDR3 loop reads CASSQGRGLGLAARTQYF. At the DNA level, the sequence is TGTGCCAGCAGTCAAGGGAGGGGGCTGGGACTAGCGGCAAGGACCCAGTACTTC.